Shown below are 29 T cell receptor beta chains from a single sample sequenced in a study of human T cells and chemical hapten exposure. TCRdb passed the RACE reads through MiXCR, listing each CDR3 protein once. The sample carries approximately 110,000 distinct CDR3 sequences, 11% recorded once. This sample's time point: patch test 1, 2 weeks after DPC sensitization. Noted treatment: therapeutic diphenylcyclopropenone sensitization with weekly scalp DPC. The sequencing here drew on whole blood, taken in connection with sensitization to the hapten diphenylcyclopropenone (DPC). The receptors originated from a woman between 40 and 55 years old with alopecia areata. Some clones in this sample may be carry-over from other donors' samples.

This clonotype was seen only once. The chain uses TRBV11-3 and TRBJ2-7; D unclear. The CDR3 runs 12 residues. Deletions cut 5 bases from V and 6 bases from J, with 11 bases between. Germline loops: CDR1 SGHNT, CDR2 YENEEA. CDR3 protein: CASSLVPTEQYF. CDR3 sequence (DNA): TGTGCCAGCAGCCTAGTCCCTACCGAGCAGTACTTC.

The chain combines TRBV4-2 with TRBJ2-3; the D call may be TRBD1 or TRBD2 (6 bases each). Germline values: CDR1 LGHNA, CDR2 YNFKEQ. The CDR3 runs to 16 residues. Trimming stripped 0 bases from V and 4 bases from J, with 14 bases between. CDR3 loop: CASSQESTEGADTQYF. The CDR3 DNA reads TGTGCCAGCAGCCAAGAGTCCACGGAGGGGGCAGATACGCAGTATTTT.

This clonotype showed up just a few times. J is TRBJ2-1 and V is TRBV10-3; 7 positions match TRBD1. With 4 bases clipped from V and 5 bases from J, the junction kept 5 bases outside the gene matches. Per the germline V gene, CDR1 is ENHRY and CDR2 is SYGVKD. The CDR3 length is 14 residues. The CDR3 nucleotides read TGTGCCATCAGTGGACAGGGCGTGGACAATGAGCAGTTCTTC. This codes for CAISGQGVDNEQFF.

This chain connects TRBV30 to TRBJ2-5; D is unresolved. Trimming left V 3 bases short and J 7 bases short, with 9 bases between. The CDR3 sequence is 11 residues long. CDR1 and CDR2 (germline): GTSNPN, SVGIG (reference sequence). CDR3 bases: TGTGCCTGGAGAGCGTCTGGGACCCAGTACTTC. Translation gives CAWRASGTQYF. Drawing the rest from reference TRBV30 and TRBJ2-5, the complete variable domain is SQTIHQWPATLVQPVGSPLSLECTVEGTSNPNLYWYRQAAGRGLQLLFYSVGIGQISSEVPQNLSASRPQDRQFILSSKKLLLSDSGFYLCAWRASGTQYFGPGTRLLVL.

The chain is built from TRBV2 and TRBJ2-3, with TRBD1 as a possible D gene (5 bases). This CDR3 spans 14 amino acids. Deletions cut 6 bases from V and 2 bases from J, with 12 bases between. The V gene's germline CDR1 is SNHLY and CDR2 FYNNEI. The CDR3: CASSWIGVTDTQYF. In DNA form, the CDR3 reads TGTGCCAGCAGCTGGATAGGGGTCACAGATACGCAGTATTTT.

In its sample, this clonotype was seen many times. The rearrangement uses TRBV27 and TRBJ2-7; 7 bases line up with TRBD2. The CDR3 spans 13 residues. Germline CDR1 MNHEY, CDR2 SMNVEV (reference sequence). With 2 bases clipped from V and 4 bases from J, the junction kept 2 bases outside the gene matches. The CDR3 protein is CASSLGGGYEQYF. The CDR3 DNA sequence: TGTGCCAGCAGTTTAGGGGGGGGGTACGAGCAGTACTTC.

The chain uses TRBV6-2 or TRBV6-3 and TRBJ2-7; D unclear. The CDR3 extends over 13 amino acids. The V end lost 4 bases, the J end lost 3 bases, and 10 bases lay between the germline ends. CDR1 MNHEY and CDR2 SVGEGT come from the germline V gene. CDR3 loop: CASSFRHNYEQYF. In DNA, the CDR3 is TGTGCCAGCAGTTTTAGACATAACTACGAGCAGTACTTC.

The chain employs TRBV11-2 and TRBJ2-5, with D unclear. The germline gives CDR1 SGHAT, CDR2 FQNNGV. The CDR3 length is 11 residues. V shed 4 bases and J shed 5 bases, with 5 bases lying between them. CDR3 protein: CASSSYETQYF. The CDR3 nucleotides are TGTGCCAGCAGCTCCTACGAGACCCAGTACTTC.

The V and J genes are TRBV2 and TRBJ1-1; D gene ambiguous. This CDR3 comprises 14 residues. CDR1 and CDR2 from the germline V gene are SNHLY and FYNNEI. V gave up 0 bases and J gave up 5 bases, with 10 bases separating them. The CDR3, as DNA: TGTGCCAGCAGTGAAGCTTACGGAGGGACTGAAGCTTTCTTT. Amino acids: CASSEAYGGTEAFF.

Many counts were recorded for this clonotype. V gene TRBV5-4 combines with J gene TRBJ1-2, with D perhaps TRBD1 (5 bases). CDR1 and CDR2 (germline): SGHNT, YYREEE (reference sequence). Trimming shortened V by 3 bases and J by 2 bases, and 17 bases separated the two germline ends. The CDR3 extends over 16 amino acids. CDR3 bases: TGTGCCAGCAGCTCCATTGGGGCCCCAATCAACTATGGCTACACCTTC. Protein sequence: CASSSIGAPINYGYTF.

This clonotype came up a few times. The chain is built from TRBV28 and TRBJ1-4; D might be TRBD1 (6 bases). The germline V and J ends were trimmed by 6 bases and 5 bases, with 10 bases remaining between them. Germline CDR1 reads MDHEN; CDR2 reads SYDVKM. The CDR3 runs 13 residues. CDR3 residues: CASRGGWNEKLFF. CDR3 coding DNA: TGTGCCAGCAGAGGGGGTTGGAATGAAAAACTGTTTTTT. Using reference TRBV28 and TRBJ1-4 for the parts outside the CDR3, the full variable domain is DVKVTQSSRYLVKRTGEKVFLECVQDMDHENMFWYRQDPGLGLRLIYFSYDVKMKEKGDIPEGYSVSREKKERFSLILESASTNQTSMYLCASRGGWNEKLFFGSGTQLSVL.

This clonotype was recorded at least ten times. The CDR3 spells CASSYRATTTHEQFF. The CDR3 DNA follows: TGTGCCAGCAGTTACAGGGCCACTACTACCCATGAGCAGTTCTTC. The chain links TRBV6-2 or TRBV6-3 to TRBJ2-1; no firm D call. The germline V gene has CDR1 MNHEY and CDR2 SVGEGT. Trimming shortened V by 2 bases and J by 8 bases, and 16 bases separated the two germline ends. The CDR3 covers 15 residues.

This clonotype was seen a few times. The chain carries TRBV28 and TRBJ1-1; 9 nucleotides line up with TRBD1. Germline CDR1 MDHEN, CDR2 SYDVKM. The CDR3 length is 12 residues. Trimming removed 5 bases from V and 10 bases from J; junction bases left unmatched: 5. The CDR3 reads CASSTGGSVAFF. CDR3 coding DNA: TGTGCCAGCAGTACAGGGGGCTCTGTAGCTTTCTTT. Full variable domain (remainder filled in from reference TRBV28 and TRBJ1-1): DVKVTQSSRYLVKRTGEKVFLECVQDMDHENMFWYRQDPGLGLRLIYFSYDVKMKEKGDIPEGYSVSREKKERFSLILESASTNQTSMYLCASSTGGSVAFFGQGTRLTVV.

The sample holds many counts of this clonotype. V and J are TRBV7-2 and TRBJ2-1, with 10 bases lining up with TRBD2. The trim removed 5 bases at V and 9 bases at J, leaving 13 bases unmatched. There are 16 residues in the CDR3. CDR1 and CDR2 from the germline V gene are SGHTA and FQGNSA. CDR3 residues: CASSISGTSARGEQFF. In DNA form, the CDR3 reads TGTGCCAGCAGCATATCCGGGACTAGCGCGAGGGGTGAGCAGTTCTTC.

The CDR3 reads CASSYGQGMGYTF. The CDR3 coding sequence is TGTGCCAGCAGTTACGGACAGGGGATGGGCTACACCTTC. The chain recombines TRBV2 with TRBJ1-2; TRBD1 agrees at 9 bases. CDR1 SNHLY and CDR2 FYNNEI come from the germline V gene. The CDR3 is made up of 13 amino acids. Germline trimming cut 5 bases from V and 8 bases from J; bases unmatched to any gene: 6.

CDR3 sequence reads: CASSIVSPVGLFF. DNA of the CDR3: TGTGCCAGTAGTATTGTATCGCCGGTGGGACTGTTTTTT. This chain links TRBV19 with TRBJ1-4; D ambiguous. Germline-derived CDR1 and CDR2 are LNHDA and SQIVND (reference sequence). The CDR3 covers 13 residues. Trimming removed 3 bases at V and 13 bases at J, with 15 bases between. Supplemented by reference TRBV19 and TRBJ1-4, the full variable domain reads DGGITQSPKYLFRKEGQNVTLSCEQNLNHDAMYWYRQDPGQGLRLIYYSQIVNDFQKGDIAEGYSVSREKKESFPLTVTSAQKNPTAFYLCASSIVSPVGLFFGSGTQLSVL.

V gene TRBV6-5 combines with J gene TRBJ1-6, with D uncertain. V was cut by 0 bases and J by 7 bases, with 13 bases left in between. CDR3 length equals 16 residues. The germline V gene has CDR1 MNHEY and CDR2 SVGAGI. In DNA form, the CDR3 reads TGTGCCAGCAGTTACTCGATTCAGAGTTTCAATTCACCCCTCCACTTT. Residues: CASSYSIQSFNSPLHF.

This clonotype was seen repeatedly, ten times or more. This chain connects TRBV5-6 to TRBJ1-2; the D is unclear. V dropped 0 bases and J dropped 8 bases, with 11 bases sitting between them. CDR1 is SGHDT, CDR2 YYEEEE, per germline. The CDR3 contains 13 residues. CDR3 in DNA: TGTGCCAGCAGCTTGGCCGGAGGAGGCGGCTACACCTTC. Its translation is CASSLAGGGGYTF.

By its share, this clonotype is medium-sized (0.01 to 0.1%). The chain links TRBV6-4 to TRBJ2-1, with D perhaps TRBD1 or TRBD2 (5 bases each). With 3 bases removed from V and 5 bases from J, the gap between germline ends came to 8 bases. The CDR3 is made up of 13 amino acids. Germline V gene sequence: CDR1 MRHNA, CDR2 SNTAGT. In nucleotides, the CDR3 is TGTGCCAGCAGTGAAGGGACGAACAATGAGCAGTTCTTC. Its protein product is CASSEGTNNEQFF.

This clonotype occurred many times. V gene TRBV7-2 combines with J gene TRBJ2-2; D is unresolved. CDR1 and CDR2 from the germline V gene are SGHTA and FQGNSA. This CDR3 is built from 13 residues. The V end lost 1 base, the J end lost 5 bases, and 5 bases lay between the germline ends. CDR3 sequence: CASSLEITGELFF. For the CDR3, the DNA is TGTGCCAGCAGCTTAGAAATAACCGGGGAGCTGTTTTTT.

The chain links TRBV12-5 to TRBJ2-7; D call uncertain. The V end was cut by 3 bases, the J end by 8 bases, with 8 bases between. Germline loops: CDR1 LGHNT, CDR2 FRNRAP. This CDR3 has 11 amino acids. The CDR3 DNA reads as TGTGCTAGTGGTTTTGCGACCCAGCAGTACTTC. Encoded protein: CASGFATQQYF.

The chain is built from TRBV18 and TRBJ1-1; tentatively, D is TRBD1 (6 bases). This CDR3 comprises 14 residues. CDR1 KGHSH and CDR2 LQKENI come from the germline V gene. Trimming took 3 bases from V and 4 from J, leaving 12 bases between them. The CDR3 reads CASSPNRVGTEAFF. In nucleotides, the CDR3 is TGTGCCAGCTCACCCAACAGGGTTGGCACTGAAGCTTTCTTT.

The gene calls are TRBV18 and TRBJ2-7; D is possibly TRBD2 (6 bases). Trimming removed 3 bases at V and 0 bases at J, with 12 bases between. The CDR3 consists of 15 residues. CDR1 KGHSH and CDR2 LQKENI come from the germline V gene. The CDR3 DNA is TGTGCCAGCTCACCCAATAGCGGAAGCTCCTACGAGCAGTACTTC. It yields the protein CASSPNSGSSYEQYF.

Regarding this clonotype: Just one base apart from a much larger clone, this may be a read error. The chain employs TRBV5-5 and TRBJ2-1, with TRBD2 identical over 14 bases. CDR1 and CDR2 from the germline V gene are SGHKS and YYEKEE (reference sequence). CDR3 length equals 16 residues. The CDR3 bases are TGTGCCAGCGGGACTAGCGGGAGCGGTGGTCGAAATGTGCAGTTCTTC. Translated: CASGTSGSGGRNVQFF.

The sample holds many counts of this clonotype. Here the CDR3 DNA reads TGTGCCAGCAGCTTAGGGACAGGGTGGCGCGAGCAGTACTTC. Translating gives CASSLGTGWREQYF. The chain has TRBV7-2 and TRBJ2-7, with 8 bases identical to TRBD1. This CDR3 comprises 14 residues. Per germline, CDR1 SGHTA and CDR2 FQGNSA. With V trimmed by 1 base and J by 6 bases, 5 bases remained unmatched.

The CDR3, as DNA: TGTGCCAGCAGCCAAGCTTGGAGTGGAAGTTTCCGGAATGAGCAGTTCTTC. Its translation is CASSQAWSGSFRNEQFF. The chain uses TRBV14 and TRBJ2-1; no clear D gene. CDR3 length equals 17 residues. CDR1 and CDR2 (germline): SGHDN, FVKESK. The germline V and J ends were trimmed by 1 base and 7 bases, with 20 bases remaining between them.

The V gene is TRBV2, the J gene TRBJ2-5; D could derive from TRBD1 or TRBD2 (5 bases each). The CDR3 covers 13 residues. Per the germline V gene, CDR1 is SNHLY and CDR2 is FYNNEI. V was shortened by 7 bases and J by 5 bases, with 14 bases between the two germline ends. The CDR3 nucleotides are TGTGCCAGCATGGGGACCCGGCAGGAGACCCAGTACTTC. This encodes CASMGTRQETQYF.

The chain couples TRBV29-1 to TRBJ2-7, with 8 bases aligning to TRBD1. The junction had 4 bases not matched to a gene; V was cut back by 1 base and J by 5 bases. Germline loops: CDR1 SQVTM, CDR2 ANQGSEA. The CDR3 runs to 13 residues. CDR3 nucleotides: TGCAGCGTTGAAGTCCGGACAGGGAACGAGCAGTACTTC. It encodes CSVEVRTGNEQYF.

The chain combines TRBV4-3 with TRBJ2-1, with no clear D. Germline assignment: CDR1 LGHNA and CDR2 YSLEER. The V end lost 3 bases, the J end lost 7 bases, and 4 bases lay between the germline ends. This CDR3 has 11 residues. CDR3 region: CASSQKNEQFF. CDR3 bases: TGCGCCAGCAGCCAGAAGAATGAGCAGTTCTTC.